This T cell receptor (beta chain) was recovered during a study of CD8+ T cells in alopecia areata. General observations from the study: In blood and scalp, many expanded lesional clones persisted during tofacitinib. Across lesional scalp, and particularly alopecia totalis/universalis, clonality surpassed that of normal scalp. Within the top 100, expanded CD8+ clones significantly decreased with tofacitinib, as did scalp clonality.

CDR1 SGHDN and CDR2 FVKESK come from the germline V gene. This CDR3 has 13 residues. V shed 1 base and J shed 6 bases, with 9 bases lying between them. For this clone: Its antigen is undetermined.

Following RNA extraction, reverse transcription yielded cDNA that acted as the sequencing template. The assay was immunoSEQ multiplex PCR, and TCRdb's table has in-frame clones only and misses some. The sample holds 170,000 or so clones, around three fifths seen once. Treatment indicated: oral pan-JAK inhibitor, 5-10 mg twice daily. T lymphocytes (CD4+ and CD8+) were sorted from PBMCs. The chain links TRBV14 to TRBJ1-1; D not certain. The sample here was CD8+ T cells sorted from blood, taken at week 24, from a patient treated with tofacitinib. The TCR was taken from a human donor with alopecia areata. The CDR3, as DNA: TGTGCCAGCAGCCAAGGGGCCAAAGCTGAAGCTTTCTTT. Protein sequence: CASSQGAKAEAFF. The whole variable domain, filled in from reference TRBV14 and TRBJ1-1, reads EAGVTQFPSHSVIEKGQTVTLRCDPISGHDNLYWYRRVMGKEIKFLLHFVKESKQDESGMPNNRFLAERTGGTYSTLKVQPAELEDSGVYFCASSQGAKAEAFFGQGTRLTVV.